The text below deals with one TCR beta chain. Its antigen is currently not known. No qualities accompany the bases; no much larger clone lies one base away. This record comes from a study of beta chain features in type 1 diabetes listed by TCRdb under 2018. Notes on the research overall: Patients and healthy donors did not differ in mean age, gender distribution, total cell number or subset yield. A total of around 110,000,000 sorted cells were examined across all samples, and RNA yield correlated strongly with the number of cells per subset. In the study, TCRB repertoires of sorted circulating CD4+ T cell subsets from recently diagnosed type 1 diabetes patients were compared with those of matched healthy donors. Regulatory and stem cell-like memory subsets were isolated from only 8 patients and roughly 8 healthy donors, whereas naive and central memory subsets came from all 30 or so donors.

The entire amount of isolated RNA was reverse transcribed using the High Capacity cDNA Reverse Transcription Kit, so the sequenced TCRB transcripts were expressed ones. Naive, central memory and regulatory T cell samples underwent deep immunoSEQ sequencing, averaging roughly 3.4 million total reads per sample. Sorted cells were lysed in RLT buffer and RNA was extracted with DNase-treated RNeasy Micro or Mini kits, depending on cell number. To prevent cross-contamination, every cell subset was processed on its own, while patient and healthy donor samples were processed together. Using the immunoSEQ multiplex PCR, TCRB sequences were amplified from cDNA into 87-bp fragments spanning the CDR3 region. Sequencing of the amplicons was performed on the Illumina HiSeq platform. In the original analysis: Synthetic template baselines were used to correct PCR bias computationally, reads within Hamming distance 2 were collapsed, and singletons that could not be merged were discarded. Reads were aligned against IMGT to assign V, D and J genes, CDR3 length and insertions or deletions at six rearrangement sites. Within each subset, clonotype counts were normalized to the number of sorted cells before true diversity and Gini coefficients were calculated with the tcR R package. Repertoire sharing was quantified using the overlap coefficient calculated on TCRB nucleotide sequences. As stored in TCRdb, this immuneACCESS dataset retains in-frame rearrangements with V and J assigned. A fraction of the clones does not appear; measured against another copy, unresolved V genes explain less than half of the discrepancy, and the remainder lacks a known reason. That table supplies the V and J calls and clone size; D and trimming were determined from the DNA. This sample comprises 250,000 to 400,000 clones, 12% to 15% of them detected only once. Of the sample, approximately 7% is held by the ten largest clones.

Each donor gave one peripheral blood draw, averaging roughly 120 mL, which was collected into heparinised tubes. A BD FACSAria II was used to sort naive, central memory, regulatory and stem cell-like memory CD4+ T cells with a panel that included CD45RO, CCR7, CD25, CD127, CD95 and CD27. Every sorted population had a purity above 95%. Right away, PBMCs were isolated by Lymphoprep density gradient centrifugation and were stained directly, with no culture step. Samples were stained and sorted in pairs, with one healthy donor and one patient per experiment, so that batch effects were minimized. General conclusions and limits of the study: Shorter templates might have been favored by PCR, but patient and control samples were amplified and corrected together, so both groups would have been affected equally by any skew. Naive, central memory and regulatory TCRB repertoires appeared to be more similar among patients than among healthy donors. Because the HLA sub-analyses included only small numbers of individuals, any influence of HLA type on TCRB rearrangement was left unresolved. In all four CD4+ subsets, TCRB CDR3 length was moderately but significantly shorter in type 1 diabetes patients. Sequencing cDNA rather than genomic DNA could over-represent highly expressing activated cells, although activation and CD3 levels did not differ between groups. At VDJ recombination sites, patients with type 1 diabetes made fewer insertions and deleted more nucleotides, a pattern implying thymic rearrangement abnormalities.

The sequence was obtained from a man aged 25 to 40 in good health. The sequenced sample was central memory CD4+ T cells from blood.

The DNA sequence is as follows: TGCGCCAGCAGCTGGGACAGCACTGAAGCTTTCTTT. This encodes CASSWDSTEAFF. Recombination joined TRBV5-1 with TRBJ1-1; TRBD1 matches 7 bases in the middle. For this chain, trimming is 3 bases at the V end and 4 bases at the J end, and the number of junction bases without a gene match is 0. From the germline V gene, CDR1 is SGHRS and CDR2 is YFSETQ. The CDR3 sequence holds 12 residues, the cysteine and phenylalanine included. The read is trimmed to its CDR3 DNA, 36 bases read in frame from base 1. Extended through the reference TRBV5-1 and TRBJ1-1 proteins, this CDR3 yields the full variable domain: KAGVTQTPRYLIKTRGQQVTLSCSPISGHRSVSWYQQTPGQGLQFLFEYFSETQRNKGNFPGRFSGRQFSNSRSEMNVSTLELGDSALYLCASSWDSTEAFFGQGTRLTVV.